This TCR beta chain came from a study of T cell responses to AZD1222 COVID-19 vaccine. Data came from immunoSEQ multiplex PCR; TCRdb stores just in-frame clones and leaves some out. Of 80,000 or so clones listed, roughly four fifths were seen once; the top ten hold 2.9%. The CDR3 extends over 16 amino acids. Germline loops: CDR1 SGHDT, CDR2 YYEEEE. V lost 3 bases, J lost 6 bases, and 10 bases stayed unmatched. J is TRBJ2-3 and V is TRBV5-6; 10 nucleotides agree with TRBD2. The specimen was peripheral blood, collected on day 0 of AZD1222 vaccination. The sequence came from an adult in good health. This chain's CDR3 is CASSYGSLAGADTQYF. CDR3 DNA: TGTGCCAGCAGCTATGGGTCTCTAGCGGGAGCCGATACGCAGTATTTT.